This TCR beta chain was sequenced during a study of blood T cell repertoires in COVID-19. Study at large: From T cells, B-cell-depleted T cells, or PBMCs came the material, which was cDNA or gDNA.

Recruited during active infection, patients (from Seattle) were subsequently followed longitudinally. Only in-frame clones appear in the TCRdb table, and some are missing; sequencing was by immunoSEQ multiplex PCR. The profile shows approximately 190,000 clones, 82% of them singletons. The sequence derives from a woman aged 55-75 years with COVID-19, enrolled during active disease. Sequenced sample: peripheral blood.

CDR3 coding DNA: TGCGCCAGCAGCTTCCGACAGGGGCCTTCGTACCAAGAGACCCAGTACTTC. Its protein is CASSFRQGPSYQETQYF. The chain employs TRBV5-1 and TRBJ2-5; 8 bases fit TRBD1. Trimming removed 2 bases from V and 0 bases from J; junction bases left unmatched: 9. The germline V gene encodes CDR1 SGHRS and CDR2 YFSETQ. The CDR3 runs 17 residues.